A selection of T cell receptor beta chains follows, all from one sample in a study of radiotherapy plus CTLA-4 blockade in lung cancer. Measured with immunoSEQ multiplex PCR; TCRdb has only the in-frame clones, and not every one. The profile shows approximately 100,000 clones, approximately 81% of them singletons. The sequenced sample was peripheral blood, obtained from a patient treated with radiotherapy plus ipilimumab. These receptors were collected from a human donor with non-small cell lung cancer that progressed on radiotherapy plus ipilimumab. Some clones in this sample may be carry-over from other donors' samples. The CDR3 runs from the conserved cysteine through the conserved F or W. Each record gives: V gene, clone size, D gene, J gene, CDR3 DNA, CDR3 protein. The D gene is left open where the match is weak. Some rows have no size entry. The others give once, few or many, or a class for an expanded clone.

>TRBV7-9|once|NA|TRBJ2-2
TGTGCCAGCAGCCGTCTAGGAGGACAGAGACCCCCCACCGGGGAGCTGTTTTTT
CASSRLGGQRPPTGELFF
>TRBV4-3|NA|TRBD1|TRBJ2-7
TGCGCCAGCAGCCAAGATGGCCCGGGACAGGGTTTTTTCGAGCAGTACTTC
CASSQDGPGQGFFEQYF
>TRBV4-3|NA|NA|TRBJ2-7
TGCGCCAGCAGCCAAGCGTGGCAGGGAATTCACGAGCAGTACTTC
CASSQAWQGIHEQYF
>TRBV5-1|NA|NA|TRBJ1-1
TGCGCCCCCAAAGATCCAAAAGGGGTACGGACTGAAGCTTTCTTT
CAPKDPKGVRTEAFF
>TRBV29-1|NA|NA|TRBJ2-3
TGCAGCGTTGGGCGGGGATTAAGCACAGATACGCAGTATTTT
CSVGRGLSTDTQYF
>TRBV29-1|NA|NA|TRBJ2-5
TGCAGCGTTGAAGGTAGAGGGAATAAGGAGACCCAGTACTTC
CSVEGRGNKETQYF
>TRBV28|NA|TRBD2|TRBJ2-1
TGTGCCAGCAGTCTAGCGGGGGGCACATGGGATGAGCAGTTCTTC
CASSLAGGTWDEQFF
>TRBV5-1|NA|TRBD2|TRBJ2-2
TGCGCCAGCAGCTTGGGCCGAATACTAGCGGCTAACACCGGGGAGCTGTTTTTT
CASSLGRILAANTGELFF
>TRBV29-1|NA|TRBD2|TRBJ2-7
TGCAGCGTTGCTAGCGGGGTAAACTACGAGCAGTACTTC
CSVASGVNYEQYF
>TRBV6-1|NA|NA|TRBJ1-4
TGTGCCAGCAGTCGTCGACAGGCCTATATGTTTTTT
CASSRRQAYMFF
>TRBV7-2|NA|TRBD1|TRBJ1-1
TGTGCCAGCAGCTTACGACAGGGGGTTGAAGCTTTCTTT
CASSLRQGVEAFF
>TRBV29-1|NA|NA|TRBJ1-1
TGCAGCGTTGAAGGTCGGTACACTGAAGCTTTCTTT
CSVEGRYTEAFF
>TRBV15|NA|TRBD1|TRBJ2-7
TGTGCCACCAGCAGGGGACAGGGGAGACCAAACTCCTACGAGCAGTACTTC
CATSRGQGRPNSYEQYF
>TRBV14|NA|TRBD1|TRBJ2-1
TGTGCCTCGAAGACAGGGGCAAGGAATGAGCAGTTCTTC
CASKTGARNEQFF
>TRBV7-2|NA|NA|TRBJ1-6
TGTGCCAGCAGCCCACTGGGGAGGGCTCTCCACTTT
CASSPLGRALHF
>TRBV19|once|NA|TRBJ1-5
TGTGCCAGTAGACTCGAGAGGTTCCAGCCCCAGCATTTT
CASRLERFQPQHF
>TRBV11-2|NA|NA|TRBJ2-5
TGTGCCAGCAGCCAACGGGGGGCGCAAGAGACCCAGTACTTC
CASSQRGAQETQYF